This T cell receptor beta chain was sequenced for a study of blood T cell repertoires in COVID-19. Background on the study: Collection of acute and convalescent COVID-19 samples took place in the United States, Italy and Spain. From T cells, B-cell-depleted T cells, or PBMCs came the material, which was cDNA or gDNA.

Trimming left V 9 bases short and J 4 bases short, with 15 bases between. Germline V gene lookup returns CDR1 MDHEN and CDR2 SYDVKM. This CDR3 region has 13 residues. The authors' processing: Estimated nucleated cell counts came from reference gene primer amplification. Profiled with immunoSEQ multiplex PCR; TCRdb holds only in-frame clones, not every one. The V and J calls and clone size are taken from that table; D and trimming were inferred from the DNA. The table includes 150,000 to 200,000 clones, 70% to 90% detected once. The sequence came from a man aged 18 to 30 who had recovered from COVID-19. The sequenced sample consisted of peripheral blood. V gene TRBV28 combines with J gene TRBJ1-2; D is ambiguous. CDR3 bases: TGTGCCAGTTTCCGCGACTTGGGCTATGGCTACACCTTC. It encodes CASFRDLGYGYTF.